This note documents a single T cell receptor beta chain sequence. Its cognate antigen is unknown. A multiplex PCR was run with 60 Vbeta primers and 13 Jbeta primers. Here immunoSEQ multiplex PCR was the method, and the copy in TCRdb shows in-frame clones only, minus some. Altogether 95,000 to 130,000 clones are present, around 62% being singletons, with the ten largest covering around 9.7%. This sample is drawn from a study of cytomegalovirus exposure and HLA in healthy donors. The overall study: Of all 400 or so donors who were genotyped, about 80% belonged to the Caucasian-associated ancestry cluster. Study-wide results and caveats: In vitro testing confirmed a few CMV-associated chains as specific for CMV antigens. For cytomegalovirus status, the classifier reportedly gave diagnoses with high specificity and sensitivity.

Germline CDR1 reads MNHEY; CDR2 reads SVGAGI. The CDR3 consists of 13 residues. V was pared by 4 bases and J by 1 base, with 7 bases between. The sequence was obtained from a woman in her thirties or forties in good health and CMV-seropositive. Specimen: PBMCs. The rearrangement joins TRBV6-5 to TRBJ2-5; no clear D gene. The CDR3 loop is CASSSYSQETQYF. CDR3 bases: TGTGCCAGCAGTTCTTATAGCCAAGAGACCCAGTACTTC.